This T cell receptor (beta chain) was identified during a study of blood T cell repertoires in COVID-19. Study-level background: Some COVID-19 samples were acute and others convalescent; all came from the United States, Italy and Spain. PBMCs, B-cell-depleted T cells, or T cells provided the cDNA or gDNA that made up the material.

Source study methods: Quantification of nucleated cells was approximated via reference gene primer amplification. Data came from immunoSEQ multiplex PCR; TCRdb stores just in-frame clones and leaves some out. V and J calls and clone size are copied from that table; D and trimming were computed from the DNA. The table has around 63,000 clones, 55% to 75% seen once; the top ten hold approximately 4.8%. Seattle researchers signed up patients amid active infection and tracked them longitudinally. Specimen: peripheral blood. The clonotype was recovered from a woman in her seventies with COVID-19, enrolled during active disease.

CDR3 region: CSVRAGSINYGYTF. DNA for the CDR3: TGCAGCGTTCGTGCCGGGAGCATAAACTATGGCTACACCTTC. This sequence joins TRBV29-1 and TRBJ1-2; D is uncertain. The length of the CDR3 is 14 residues. Germline lookup yields CDR1 SQVTM and CDR2 ANQGSEA. V shed 5 bases and J shed 2 bases, with 15 bases lying between them.